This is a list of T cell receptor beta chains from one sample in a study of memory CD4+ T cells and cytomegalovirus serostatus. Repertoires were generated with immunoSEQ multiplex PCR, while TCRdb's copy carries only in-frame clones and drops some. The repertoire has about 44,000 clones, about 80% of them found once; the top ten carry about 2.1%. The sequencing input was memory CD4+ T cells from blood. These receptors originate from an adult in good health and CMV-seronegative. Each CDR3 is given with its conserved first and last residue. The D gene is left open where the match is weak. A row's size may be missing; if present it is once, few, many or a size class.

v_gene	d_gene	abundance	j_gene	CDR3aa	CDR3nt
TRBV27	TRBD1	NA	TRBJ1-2	CASSSIFVPGQRNYGYTF	TGTGCCAGCAGTTCTATATTTGTCCCGGGACAGCGGAACTATGGCTACACCTTC
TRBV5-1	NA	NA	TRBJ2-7	CASSLAGTYEQYF	TGCGCCAGCAGCTTGGCCGGGACCTACGAGCAGTACTTC
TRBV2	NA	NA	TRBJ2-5	CASSGAGAQETQYF	TGTGCCAGCAGTGGAGCAGGGGCCCAAGAGACCCAGTACTTC
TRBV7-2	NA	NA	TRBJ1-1	CASSQIGGTEAFF	TGTGCCAGCAGCCAAATCGGGGGCACTGAAGCTTTCTTT
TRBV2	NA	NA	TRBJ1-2	CASVRNTF	TGTGCCAGCGTAAGAAACACCTTC
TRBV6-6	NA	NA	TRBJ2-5	CASRTTQGQETQYF	TGTGCCAGCAGAACAACACAGGGTCAAGAGACCCAGTACTTC
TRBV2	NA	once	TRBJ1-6	CASTYVSGAYNSPLHF	TGTGCCAGCACCTACGTTTCAGGGGCCTATAATTCACCCCTCCACTTT
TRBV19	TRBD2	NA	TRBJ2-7	CASSTKRGATYEQYF	TGTGCCAGTAGTACCAAGCGGGGGGCCACCTACGAGCAGTACTTC
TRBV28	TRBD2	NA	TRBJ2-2	CASSPGLAGTTGELFF	TGTGCCAGCAGTCCCGGACTAGCGGGGACCACCGGGGAGCTGTTTTTT
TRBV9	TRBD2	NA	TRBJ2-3	CASSVLSGGGDTQYF	TGTGCCAGCAGCGTACTCAGCGGGGGTGGAGATACGCAGTATTTT
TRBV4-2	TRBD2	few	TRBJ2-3	CASSQEGGSADTQYF	TGTGCCAGCAGCCAAGAGGGGGGGAGTGCAGATACGCAGTATTTT
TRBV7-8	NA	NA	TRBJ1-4	CASSQTGLPNEKLFF	TGTGCCAGCAGTCAAACAGGACTACCTAATGAAAAACTGTTTTTT
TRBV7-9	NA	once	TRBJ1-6	CASSFQTGFAPLHF	TGTGCCAGCAGCTTCCAAACAGGGTTCGCACCCCTCCACTTT
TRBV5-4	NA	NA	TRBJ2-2	CASSLVLGSTGELFF	TGTGCCAGCAGCTTGGTTCTCGGGAGCACCGGGGAGCTGTTTTTT
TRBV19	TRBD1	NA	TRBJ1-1	CASRTDRGRTEAFF	TGTGCCAGCCGAACGGACAGGGGGCGGACTGAAGCTTTCTTT
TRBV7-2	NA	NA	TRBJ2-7	CASSPWGSAYEQYF	TGTGCCAGCAGCCCTTGGGGCTCTGCCTACGAGCAGTACTTC
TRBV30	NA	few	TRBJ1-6	CAWSVTDSSGPLHF	TGTGCCTGGAGTGTGACCGACAGCTCTGGACCCCTCCACTTT
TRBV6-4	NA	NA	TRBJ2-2	CASRKDPNTGELFF	TGTGCCAGTCGGAAAGACCCGAACACCGGGGAGCTGTTTTTT
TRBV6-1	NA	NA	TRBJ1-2	CASSDSLYGYTF	TGTGCCAGCAGTGACAGCCTATATGGCTACACCTTC
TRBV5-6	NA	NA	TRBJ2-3	CASSLVLQGTDTQYF	TGTGCCAGCAGCTTGGTCTTGCAGGGCACAGATACGCAGTATTTT
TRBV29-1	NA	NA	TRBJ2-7	CSVLGSQGGTYEQYF	TGCAGCGTTCTGGGCTCGCAGGGAGGCACCTACGAGCAGTACTTC
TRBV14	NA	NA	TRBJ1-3	CASSQERGSARNTIYF	TGTGCCAGCAGCCAAGAGAGGGGATCGGCTAGAAACACCATATATTTT
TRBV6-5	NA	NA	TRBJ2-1	CASSYSDKYNEQFF	TGTGCCAGCAGTTACTCGGATAAATACAATGAGCAGTTCTTC
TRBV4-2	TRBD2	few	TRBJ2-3	CASSPSLAGGTDTQYF	TGTGCCAGCAGCCCATCACTAGCGGGGGGGACAGATACGCAGTATTTT
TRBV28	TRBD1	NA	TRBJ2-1	CASRNDRGAYNEQFF	TGTGCCAGCAGGAATGACAGGGGAGCCTACAATGAGCAGTTCTTC
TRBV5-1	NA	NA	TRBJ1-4	CASRYQASTNEKLFF	TGCGCCAGCAGGTACCAAGCATCAACTAATGAAAAACTGTTTTTT
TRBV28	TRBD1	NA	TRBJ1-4	CASSRPSRQGATNEKLFF	TGTGCCAGCAGCAGGCCGAGTAGACAGGGGGCAACTAATGAAAAACTGTTTTTT
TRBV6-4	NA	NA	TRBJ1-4	CAIRMQGPVEKLFF	TGTGCCATCCGAATGCAGGGACCAGTTGAAAAACTGTTTTTT
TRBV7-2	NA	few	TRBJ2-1	CASSPRDGSYLSYNEQFF	TGTGCCAGCAGTCCCCGGGACGGCAGCTACTTATCCTACAATGAGCAGTTCTTC
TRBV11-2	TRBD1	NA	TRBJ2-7	CASSLGQGPQGEQYF	TGTGCCAGCAGCTTAGGACAGGGACCCCAAGGCGAGCAGTACTTC
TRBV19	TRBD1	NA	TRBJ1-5	CASRIGTGGGQPQHF	TGTGCCAGTAGGATCGGGACAGGGGGTGGTCAGCCCCAGCATTTT
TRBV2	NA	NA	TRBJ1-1	CASSPFTEAFF	TGTGCCAGCAGTCCCTTCACTGAAGCTTTCTTT
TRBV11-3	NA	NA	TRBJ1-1	CASSLGGVPNTEAFF	TGTGCCAGCAGCTTAGGCGGGGTCCCGAACACTGAAGCTTTCTTT
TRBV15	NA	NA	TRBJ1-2	CATSPGRSYGYTF	TGTGCCACCAGCCCGGGACGGTCCTATGGCTACACCTTC
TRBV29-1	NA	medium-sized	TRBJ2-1	CSVRKNTYNEQFF	TGCAGCGTACGGAAAAACACCTACAATGAGCAGTTCTTC
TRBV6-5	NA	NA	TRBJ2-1	CASMGRGGNEQFF	TGTGCCAGCATGGGTCGGGGTGGGAATGAGCAGTTCTTC
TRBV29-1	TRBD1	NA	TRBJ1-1	CSVKGATEAFF	TGCAGCGTGAAGGGGGCGACTGAAGCTTTCTTT
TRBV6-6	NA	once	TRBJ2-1	CASSYLAEEQFF	TGTGCCAGCAGTTACTTAGCCGAGGAGCAGTTCTTC
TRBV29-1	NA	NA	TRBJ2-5	CSVVRDTQETQYF	TGCAGCGTTGTCAGAGACACCCAAGAGACCCAGTACTTC
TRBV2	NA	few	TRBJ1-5	CASSEVLQGRGNSNQPQHF	TGTGCCAGCAGTGAGGTACTTCAGGGACGGGGAAATAGCAATCAGCCCCAGCATTTT
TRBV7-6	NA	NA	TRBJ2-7	CASSLDEGSSYEQYF	TGTGCCAGCAGCTTAGATGAGGGTAGCTCCTACGAGCAGTACTTC
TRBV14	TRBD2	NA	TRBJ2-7	CASSPSGGALEQYF	TGTGCCAGCAGCCCCAGCGGGGGGGCCCTCGAGCAGTACTTC
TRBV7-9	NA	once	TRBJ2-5	CASSFGLGRPYQETQYF	TGTGCCAGCAGCTTCGGCCTCGGGCGGCCATACCAAGAGACCCAGTACTTC
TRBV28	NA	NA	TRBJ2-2	CASSFWQTNTGELFF	TGTGCCAGCAGTTTTTGGCAGACGAACACCGGGGAGCTGTTTTTT
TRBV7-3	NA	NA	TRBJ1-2	CASSPTGELNYGYTF	TGTGCCAGCAGCCCTACCGGGGAACTAAACTATGGCTACACCTTC
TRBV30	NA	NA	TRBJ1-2	CAWSRGQSGYTF	TGTGCCTGGAGTAGGGGACAAAGTGGCTACACCTTC
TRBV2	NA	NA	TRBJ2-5	CATRLIKETQYF	TGTGCCACCAGACTTATAAAAGAGACCCAGTACTTC
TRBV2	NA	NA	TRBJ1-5	CASSDNDNQPQHF	TGTGCCAGCAGCGACAATGACAATCAGCCCCAGCATTTT
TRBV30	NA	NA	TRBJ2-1	CAWSPRWENEQFF	TGTGCCTGGAGTCCACGATGGGAAAATGAGCAGTTCTTC
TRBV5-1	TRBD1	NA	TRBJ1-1	CASSLGMTGVNTEAFF	TGCGCCAGCAGCCTGGGGATGACAGGGGTGAACACTGAAGCTTTCTTT
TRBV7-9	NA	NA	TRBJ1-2	CASSQTGANYGYTF	TGTGCCAGCAGCCAGACGGGAGCTAACTATGGCTACACCTTC
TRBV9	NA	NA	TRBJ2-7	CASSVDRRAGEQYF	TGTGCCAGCAGCGTAGATCGTAGGGCGGGGGAGCAGTACTTC
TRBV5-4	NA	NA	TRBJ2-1	CASSYGSQSSNEQFF	TGTGCCAGCAGCTACGGGAGCCAATCCTCCAATGAGCAGTTCTTC
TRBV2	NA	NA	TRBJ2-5	CATQGTETQYF	TGTGCCACTCAGGGGACGGAGACCCAGTACTTC